The TCR beta chain under discussion was sequenced for a study of shared clonotypes between healthy human individuals (dated by TCRdb to about 2020). A note on the overall study: The cohort comprised a couple of women and three men aged 18 to 49 years. Per donor, leukapheresis produced somewhere between about 0.94 and 9 billion PBMCs. Blood TCR repertoires of 5 or 6 healthy adults were deeply sequenced to estimate repertoire size and the extent of clonotype sharing between individuals. Different laboratories and diverse techniques were used to prepare libraries and sequence TCR repertoires, to increase sequencing depth and limit assay-specific biases.

Worth noting for this clone: Its specific antigen is unknown. Base qualities are not provided; no much larger clone lies one nucleotide away.

Using the deep immunoSEQ assay, multiplex PCR amplified TCR CDR3 regions from genomic DNA. Extracted genomic DNA from each cell subset was spread evenly across all wells of several immunoSEQ 96-well plates, with each plate serving as a replicate. For unsorted PBMC, around 310 ng of genomic DNA, equivalent to approximately 30,000 T cell genomes, went into each replicate PCR. Genomic DNA from unsorted PBMC was sequenced over ten immunoSEQ deep assay plates. Purified libraries were measured with a Qubit 3.0 fluorometer, size-checked on a Bioanalyzer 2100, and measured again with the KAPA Library Quantification kit. A separate single-read 150-cycle Illumina NextSeq 550 flow cell was used to sequence each immunoSEQ 96-well plate. As for the authors' bioinformatics: Because the immunoSEQ output held only junctional sequences and lacked quality scores, the filtering could not match the filtering applied to full-length reads. Sequences were annotated with PyIR, a Python wrapper for IgBLAST v1.9, and V/J genes and CDR3 were assigned using IMGT germline references. Reads were filtered out if the reads had weak V/J assignments (E-value above 1e-6), no CDR3, stop codons, out-of-frame junctions, or ambiguous translated residues. A V3J clonotype was defined by an identical inferred V gene, J gene, and CDR3 amino acid sequence. The percentage overlap between two repertoires was calculated by dividing the number of shared unique clonotypes by the size of the smaller repertoire. RTK rarefaction, the Chao1 estimator, and Recon v2.1 estimates of unobserved clonotypes were used to assess repertoire richness. In TCRdb, the immuneACCESS table is reduced to in-frame sequences with V and J assigned. These tables do not hold every clone; where another copy was compared, an unresolved V gene accounts for under half, and the others remain unexplained. V and J calls and clone size are copied from that table; D and trimming were computed from the DNA. The sample profile shows approximately 500,000 clones; approximately 79% of them were found once. The leading ten clones occupy roughly 13% of the sample.

The full study reports these points: Sampling was limited to blood, and TCR repertoires in tissue likely differ from TCR repertoires in blood. The genetic and exposure-history diversity represented was limited by the small number of donors. Based on pairwise subsampling, the degree of clonotype sharing among donors was expected to be affected by sequencing depth.

Donors were healthy HIV-negative adults with no recently reported acute infections or vaccinations. All donors were Caucasian adults living in Nashville, Tennessee, USA. For unsorted samples, some 90 million PBMCs were counted and genomic DNA was extracted with the QIAamp DNA Blood Mini kit. Blood was obtained by leukapheresis, after which PBMCs were separated by Ficoll-Histopaque density gradient centrifugation and cryopreserved in liquid nitrogen vapor phase. The germline V gene (reference sequence) specifies MNHNY as CDR1 and SVGAGI as CDR2. At the junction V is shortened by 10 bases and J by 6 bases; bases outside the gene matches: 6. The CDR3 runs 14 amino acids, cysteine and phenylalanine included. Only the CDR3 region is kept as DNA, spanning 42 bases read in frame from base 1.

The V and J genes are TRBV6-6 and TRBJ2-1, and TRBD2 matches 13 of the central bases. This clonotype originated in a woman aged 40 to 55 in good health. Some clones in this sample may be carry-over from other donors' samples. Specimen: PBMCs. The DNA is as follows: TGTGCCACCCTAGGACTAGCGGGAGTCAATGAGCAGTTCTTC. This sequence encodes CATLGLAGVNEQFF.